This T cell receptor (beta chain) was identified during a study of blood T cell repertoires in COVID-19. Generated by immunoSEQ multiplex PCR, the TCRdb table keeps only in-frame clones and is missing some. The table has 540,000 or so clones, about 89% seen once. The sample taken for sequencing was peripheral blood. The TCR sequence derives from a woman aged 45 to 65 with COVID-19, enrolled during active disease.

CDR3 region: CASSYSEQGPSGYTF. In nucleotides, the CDR3 is TGTGCCAGCAGTTACTCAGAACAGGGCCCGTCGGGCTACACCTTC. The gene calls are TRBV6-6 and TRBJ1-2; possible D gene TRBD1, 6 bases. V gave up 0 bases and J gave up 8 bases, with 16 bases separating them. Per germline, CDR1 MNHNY and CDR2 SVGAGI (reference sequence). The CDR3 covers 15 residues.